The clone carrying this T cell receptor beta chain showed up many times. Its specificity is unknown. This entry is derived from a study of response to subunit inactivated influenza vaccine. Each CDR3 protein is one row after TCRdb ran MiXCR on the RT-PCR reads. The table has 600,000 to 850,000 distinct CDR3 sequences, 14% seen once; the top ten hold roughly 7.6%. General study findings and limits: It was suggested by the authors that few new T cells are recruited by each seasonal influenza vaccination.

The CDR3 length is 14 residues. V was shortened by 5 bases and J by 4 bases, with 14 bases between the two germline ends. Germline assignment: CDR1 MGHRA and CDR2 YSYEKL. This receptor was taken from a man between 50 and 59 years old who received an inactivated influenza vaccine. The chain uses TRBV4-1 and TRBJ1-1; D perhaps matches TRBD1 (5 bases). The sequences come from PBMCs from blood, collected 14 to 15 days before vaccination. In DNA, the CDR3 is TGCGCCAGCAGCGCCCAAACGGGGGTCACTGAAGCTTTCTTT. Its translation: CASSAQTGVTEAFF.